These T cell receptor beta chains were read from a single sample in a study of Graves' ophthalmopathy and Graves' hyperthyroidism. TCRdb reprocessed the multiplex PCR reads with MiXCR, giving one entry per CDR3 protein. The sample lists 600,000 to 650,000 distinct CDR3 sequences; 22% were seen once. Specimen: peripheral blood. The source is a woman in her late teens or twenties with stable Graves' hyperthyroidism. Some clones in this sample may be carry-over from other donors' samples. The CDR3 runs from the conserved cysteine through the conserved F or W.

TRBJ1-5 | TRBV2 | CANSRLYGTGGNQPQHF
TRBJ1-1 | TRBV4-1 | CASSPLKGGGTEAFF
TRBJ1-5 | TRBV6-5 | CASSYSRENQPQHF
TRBJ1-1 | TRBV29-1 | CSVAVTVNIEAFF
TRBJ1-1 | TRBV7-8 | CASSLIQGNTEAFF
TRBJ2-5 | TRBV12-3/TRBV12-4 | CASSKPGEETQYF
TRBJ2-6 | TRBV11-1 | CASSPGQGAKTGANVLTF
TRBJ2-7 | TRBV20-1 | CSASNREDEQYF
TRBJ2-7 | TRBV12-3/TRBV12-4 | CASSSGLPLEQYF
TRBJ2-7 | TRBV10-3 | CATLRSQGYEQYF
TRBJ1-2 | TRBV12-3/TRBV12-4 | CASRYRGGYGYTF
TRBJ2-5 | TRBV7-9 | CASSLENHRTQYF
TRBJ2-7 | TRBV11-2 | CASSRSGREPTYEQYF
TRBJ1-1 | TRBV11-1 | CASSLGIAGPTMNTEAFF
TRBJ2-7 | TRBV6-5 | CASSSAPADEQYF
TRBJ2-7 | TRBV6-1 | CATRDSGLTEQYF
TRBJ1-5 | TRBV2 | CASSGVSGTNNQPQHF
TRBJ1-6 | TRBV12-3/TRBV12-4 | CASSLDAGGRVYSPLHF
TRBJ1-2 | TRBV6-5 | CASSYSPEGFGYTF
TRBJ2-7 | TRBV30 | CAWSLAGGFYEQYF
TRBJ1-6 | TRBV5-1 | CASSLGNSGDNSPLHF
TRBJ1-1 | TRBV9 | CASSPRAETILTEAFF
TRBJ2-6 | TRBV30 | CAWKRKSGANVLTF
TRBJ2-7 | TRBV11-2 | CASSLEWGTSQSYEQYF
TRBJ2-5 | TRBV12-5 | CASGLFEETQYF
TRBJ1-1 | TRBV30 | CAWSMAANTEAFF
TRBJ2-7 | TRBV4-1 | CASSQVASPLEQYF
TRBJ1-2 | TRBV5-1 | CASSLDRSSGGYTF
TRBJ1-2 | TRBV5-5 | CASSPLGVGGGYTF
TRBJ1-1 | TRBV6-5 | CASSYSIELIRAEAFF
TRBJ2-3 | TRBV7-2 | CASSLENTDTQYF
TRBJ1-6 | TRBV30 | CAWRGQYNSPLHF
TRBJ1-1 | TRBV29-1 | CSVRTDENTEAFF
TRBJ2-7 | TRBV12-3/TRBV12-4 | CASSLPDRPLSYEQYF
TRBJ2-7 | TRBV28 | CASSVPRTSVGYEQYF
TRBJ1-5 | TRBV12-3/TRBV12-4 | CASSFQGSNQPQHF